This TCR beta chain was captured in a study of blood T cell repertoires in COVID-19. Generated by immunoSEQ multiplex PCR, the TCRdb table keeps only in-frame clones and is missing some. The sample comprises some 180,000 clones, approximately 83% of which are singletons, and roughly 10% rests with the top ten. The germline V gene encodes CDR1 MNHEY and CDR2 SVGEGT. With 7 bases removed from V and 5 bases from J, the gap between germline ends came to 17 bases. The CDR3 is made up of 14 amino acids. The clonotype comes from a man aged 70 or older with active or convalescent COVID-19. The chain recombines TRBV6-2 or TRBV6-3 with TRBJ1-1; possibly TRBD1 for D (6 bases). The sample comprised peripheral blood. The CDR3 loop reads CASTPPGTKTEAFF. CDR3 bases: TGTGCCAGCACCCCCCCCGGGACAAAGACTGAAGCTTTCTTT.